This TCR beta chain is drawn from a study of T cell repertoires in cytomegalovirus infection. TCRdb independently ran MiXCR on the reads; one entry per CDR3 protein. The data show about 140,000 distinct CDR3 sequences, about 6% seen once. Trimming pared 6 bases from V and 8 bases from J, leaving 13 bases between. CDR3 length: 12 amino acids. Germline-derived CDR1 and CDR2 are SNHLY and FYNNEI. This clonotype has more than one count but fewer than ten. The specimen was PBMCs. This sequence joins TRBV2 and TRBJ1-2; D ambiguous. The receptor comes from a human donor in good health (CMV status not recorded). Some clones in this sample may be carry-over from other donors' samples. The DNA of the CDR3 is TGTGCCAGCAGCCGGAACGGCTTCGGCTACACCTTC. Translation: CASSRNGFGYTF.